The 20 T cell receptor beta chains given below trace back to one sample, sequenced in a study of cytomegalovirus exposure and HLA in healthy donors. The PCR had 60 Vbeta and 13 Jbeta primers. The data were produced by immunoSEQ multiplex PCR, yet TCRdb's version contains in-frame clones alone and is incomplete. The sample contains 150,000 to 200,000 clones, over 60% of which appear only once. The sequenced sample consisted of PBMCs. The receptors were gathered from a woman under 40 in good health and CMV-seronegative.

This chain connects TRBV7-3 to TRBJ2-7; D remains unclear. Deletions cut 2 bases from V and 0 bases from J, with 11 bases between. Looked up from germline, CDR1 is SGHTA and CDR2 is FQGTGA. CDR3 length equals 15 residues. As DNA, the CDR3 is TGTGCCAGCAGCTTAGGGTTTGACAACTCCTACGAGCAGTACTTC. Encoded protein: CASSLGFDNSYEQYF.

To note about this clone: One junction end does not reproduce the germline sequence, and a read error may be involved. The rearrangement joins TRBV7-8 to TRBJ1-2; D not resolved. Germline V CDR1 and CDR2: SGHVS, FQNEAQ. The CDR3 contains 13 residues. The CDR3 sequence is CASSLGGEPVHFF. The CDR3 region has the DNA TGTGCCAGCAGCTTAGGAGGAGAACCAGTACACTTCTTC.

The V and J genes are TRBV7-2 and TRBJ2-5, with TRBD2 identical over 11 bases. CDR3 size: 17 residues. Germline V CDR1 and CDR2: SGHTA, FQGNSA. With V trimmed by 1 base and J by 1 base, 5 bases remained unmatched. This CDR3 reads CASSLGLAGGSQETQYF. CDR3 in DNA: TGTGCCAGCAGCTTAGGGCTAGCGGGAGGTTCCCAAGAGACCCAGTACTTC.

This chain uses TRBV5-1 with TRBJ2-4, with 7 bases fitting TRBD1. The CDR3 has 14 residues. V dropped 5 bases and J dropped 13; count of bases not matched to a gene: 15. Per the germline V gene, CDR1 is SGHRS and CDR2 is YFSETQ. CDR3 DNA sequence: TGCGCCAGCAGGCCGCAGACAGGGAACCACGGCCAGTACTTC. Protein sequence: CASRPQTGNHGQYF.

This rearrangement joins TRBV5-3 to TRBJ1-1; the D is unclear. TRBV5-3 is an ORF, with its function uncertain. The CDR3 has 13 amino acids. V lost 0 bases and J lost 5, with 8 bases in between. CDR3 DNA: TGTGCCAGAAGCTTGGGGCGGAAGACTGAAGCTTTCTTT. It translates to CARSLGRKTEAFF.

This chain connects TRBV7-2 to TRBJ1-3, with D tentatively TRBD1 (5 bases). V was trimmed by 4 bases and J by 0 bases, leaving 13 bases between them. The germline gives CDR1 SGHTA, CDR2 FQGNSA. This CDR3 spans 16 amino acids. CDR3 bases: TGTGCCAGCAGCTCGCTGGGGCCAAGCTCTGGAAACACCATATATTTT. It encodes CASSSLGPSSGNTIYF. The whole variable domain, filled in from reference TRBV7-2 and TRBJ1-3, reads GAGVSQSPSNKVTEKGKDVELRCDPISGHTALYWYRQSLGQGLEFLIYFQGNSAPDKSGLPSDRFSAERTGGSVSTLTIQRTQQEDSAVYLCASSSLGPSSGNTIYFGEGSWLTVV.

This chain links TRBV27 with TRBJ1-4, with 9 bases that match TRBD1. CDR1 and CDR2 from the germline V gene are MNHEY and SMNVEV (reference sequence). This CDR3 is 14 amino acids long. With 5 bases clipped from V and 8 bases from J, the junction kept 6 bases outside the gene matches. The CDR3 sequence: CASSPQGAWEKLFF. CDR3 nucleotides: TGTGCCAGCAGTCCACAGGGGGCCTGGGAAAAACTGTTTTTT.

The gene calls are TRBV30 and TRBJ1-5; D ambiguous. Between the trimmed V and J ends, which lost 2 bases and 1 base, there was a span of 9 bases. CDR1 and CDR2 (germline): GTSNPN, SVGIG (reference sequence). The CDR3 covers 14 residues. CDR3 amino acids: CAWSFDSSNQPQHF. DNA for the CDR3: TGTGCCTGGAGTTTCGACTCGAGCAATCAGCCCCAGCATTTT.

V usage is TRBV15 and J usage is TRBJ2-2; D uncertain. V was trimmed by 0 bases and J by 4 bases, leaving 12 bases between them. CDR3 length equals 16 residues. The germline V gene has CDR1 LNHNV and CDR2 YYDKDF (reference sequence). The CDR3 region is CATSREITAPTGELFF. In nucleotides, the CDR3 is TGTGCCACCAGCAGAGAGATAACAGCCCCCACCGGGGAGCTGTTTTTT.

Remarks on this clone: A read error may account for a junction end that differs from germline. The genes are TRBV18 and TRBJ1-2, with 8 bases aligning to TRBD1. The CDR3 is 15 residues long. Per the germline V gene, CDR1 is KGHSH and CDR2 is LQKENI. CDR3 sequence reads: CASSPATGGNYGYPF. The DNA for the CDR3 is TGTGCCAGCTCACCAGCTACAGGGGGGAACTATGGCTACCCCTTC.

V and J are TRBV7-9 and TRBJ1-1, with 7 bases identical to TRBD1. The germline CDR1 and CDR2 sequences are SEHNR and FQNEAQ (reference sequence). The CDR3 length is 19 residues. V was clipped by 4 bases and J by 4 bases; unmatched bases: 21. The CDR3 sequence: CASSSTPGQSTRRTTEAFF. CDR3 bases: TGTGCCAGCAGCTCAACTCCGGGACAGTCGACCAGGCGGACCACTGAAGCTTTCTTT.

The rearrangement uses TRBV28 and TRBJ2-2, with D perhaps matching TRBD2 (6 bases). V was clipped by 6 bases and J by 4 bases, with 18 bases between them. The CDR3 has 16 residues. The V gene's germline CDR1 is MDHEN and CDR2 SYDVKM. In DNA form, the CDR3 reads TGTGCCAGCAGGCCCGCCTTTCGGGGGAGCACCGGGGAGCTGTTTTTT. Its protein is CASRPAFRGSTGELFF.

The rearrangement uses TRBV10-3 and TRBJ2-3; TRBD2 is a possible D gene (6 bases). CDR3 length equals 15 residues. Trimming shortened V by 3 bases and J by 1 base, and 11 bases separated the two germline ends. Germline V lookup: CDR1 ENHRY, CDR2 SYGVKD. This CDR3 is CAISERLARTDTQYF. In DNA, the CDR3 is TGTGCCATCAGTGAAAGGCTAGCGCGCACAGATACGCAGTATTTT.

As regards this clone: This specimen includes other DNA sequences encoding the same CDR3. The V call is TRBV30, the J call TRBJ1-5; D is unresolved. Per the germline V gene, CDR1 is GTSNPN and CDR2 is SVGIG (reference sequence). The CDR3 covers 12 residues. V dropped 0 bases and J dropped 6 bases, with 6 bases sitting between them. The CDR3 DNA reads as TGTGCCTGGAGTGTACGCGGTCAGCCCCAGCATTTT. The encoded protein is CAWSVRGQPQHF.

The J gene is TRBJ1-1, the V gene TRBV19, with D maybe TRBD1 (5 bases). The CDR3 is 13 amino acids. Germline V gene sequence: CDR1 LNHDA, CDR2 SQIVND (reference sequence). Trimming left V 5 bases short and J 2 bases short, with 9 bases between. CDR3 bases: TGTGCCAGTAGTGCAGGGTCCAACACTGAAGCTTTCTTT. Protein product: CASSAGSNTEAFF.

The chain employs TRBV2 and TRBJ2-5, with a weak D call TRBD2 (5 bases). Between the trimmed V and J ends, which lost 3 bases and 5 bases, there was a span of 16 bases. This CDR3 has 15 amino acids. Germline V gives CDR1 SNHLY, CDR2 FYNNEI. DNA for the CDR3: TGTGCCAGCAGTGAGAATGGGGTCCCGGGGGAGACCCAGTACTTC. Translated: CASSENGVPGETQYF. Full variable domain (remainder filled in from reference TRBV2 and TRBJ2-5): EPEVTQTPSHQVTQMGQEVILRCVPISNHLYFYWYRQILGQKVEFLVSFYNNEISEKSEIFDDQFSVERPDGSNFTLKIRSTKLEDSAMYFCASSENGVPGETQYFGPGTRLLVL.

The CDR3 nucleotides read TGTGCCAGTAGTACCGCGCGGGGCACCTATGGCTACACCTTC. It translates to CASSTARGTYGYTF. This sequence joins TRBV19 and TRBJ1-2; D is possibly TRBD1 (5 bases). The V and J ends lost 4 bases and 4 bases respectively, with 13 bases between them. In germline, CDR1 is LNHDA, CDR2 SQIVND (reference sequence). This CDR3 comprises 14 residues.

This clone appeared a single time. The chain joins TRBV28 to TRBJ1-6; 9 bases match TRBD1. V was pared by 5 bases and J by 7 bases, with 6 bases of the junction left unmatched. CDR3 length: 15 residues. Germline CDR1 and CDR2: MDHEN and SYDVKM. The DNA of the CDR3 is TGTGCCAGCAGTCCAGGGACAGGGTGGAATTCACCCCTCCACTTT. Protein product: CASSPGTGWNSPLHF.

Only one count was recorded for this clone. V usage is TRBV29-1 and J usage is TRBJ1-2; possibly TRBD1 for D (5 bases). CDR1 SQVTM and CDR2 ANQGSEA come from the germline V gene. The V end was cut by 6 bases, the J end by 7 bases, with 12 bases between. The CDR3 is made up of 11 amino acids. The CDR3 nucleotides are TGCAGCGTCGATGCCGGGGGTGGCTACACCTTC. It specifies CSVDAGGGYTF.

This rearrangement joins TRBV27 to TRBJ1-2; TRBD1 matches 7 bases. CDR1 and CDR2 from the germline V gene are MNHEY and SMNVEV (reference sequence). This CDR3 has 17 residues. J gave up 3 bases and V 0 bases, and 10 bases lay outside the gene matches. As DNA, the CDR3 is TGTGCCAGCAGTTTATCCCGGACAGGCCGGGTCGACTATGGCTACACCTTC. Translated: CASSLSRTGRVDYGYTF.